This T cell receptor beta chain was recorded in a study of cytomegalovirus exposure and HLA in healthy donors. Study-wide findings and caveats: In a later analysis, DRB1 alleles had the most associated TCRs; HLA-C alleles the fewest.

The PCR contained 60 Vbeta and 13 Jbeta primers. Only in-frame clones appear in the TCRdb table, and some are missing; sequencing was by immunoSEQ multiplex PCR. The profile shows 150,000 or so clones, approximately 78% of them singletons. On this clone itself: Its antigen is undetermined.

Looked up from germline, CDR1 is SEHNR and CDR2 is FQNEAQ (reference sequence). The CDR3 contains 17 residues. Trimming took 3 bases from V and 2 from J, leaving 20 bases between them. Source material: PBMCs. This clonotype originated in a human donor in good health. The chain combines TRBV7-9 with TRBJ2-7; D is perhaps TRBD1 (6 bases). The CDR3 region is CASSFTTGTRGTYEQYF. CDR3 bases: TGTGCCAGCAGCTTCACGACCGGGACACGGGGTACCTACGAGCAGTACTTC. Based on the CDR3 plus reference TRBV7-9 and TRBJ2-7, the full variable domain is DTGVSQNPRHKITKRGQNVTFRCDPISEHNRLYWYRQTLGQGPEFLTYFQNEAQLEKSRLLSDRFSAERPKGSFSTLEIQRTEQGDSAMYLCASSFTTGTRGTYEQYFGPGTRLTVT.